Included here is one T cell receptor (beta chain) sequence, with context. The data derive from a study of blood T cell repertoires in COVID-19. Study-level background: Nucleic acid was either cDNA or gDNA, and it came from T cells, B-cell-depleted T cells, or PBMCs.

Authors' methods: Estimation of nucleated cell counts was performed using reference gene primer amplification. Assay used: immunoSEQ multiplex PCR; TCRdb lists only in-frame clones, some missing. The D gene and trimming were derived from the DNA, and the V and J assignments and clone size from that table. The table lists roughly 380,000 clones, more than 70% of them singletons, with 0.95% to 1.1% in the top ten. Germline assignment: CDR1 LNHDA and CDR2 SQIVND (reference sequence). This CDR3 contains 14 residues. V lost 3 bases and J lost 6; bases outside the gene matches: 7. Across under 25 US areas, participants ranged in age from 18 to 89 years. Which cohort a participant joined came from the clinical history participants gave.

The rearrangement joins TRBV19 to TRBJ1-1; TRBD1 aligns across 7 bases. Sequences were obtained from PBMCs or T cells enriched from blood (not recorded which). The clonotype was recovered from a woman under 40 who had been exposed to COVID-19. For the CDR3, the DNA is TGTGCCAGTAGTATCACCAGGGGGGAGTCTGAAGCTTTCTTT. Translation: CASSITRGESEAFF.